This T cell receptor beta chain originates from a study of CD8 T cells in ankylosing spondylitis. Study conclusions and caveats: Reactive arthritis synovial fluid and blood previously showed some of these motif variants.

A single record per CDR3 protein comes from TCRdb applying MiXCR to the 5' RACE reads. The profile shows roughly 260,000 distinct CDR3 sequences, 15% to 20% of them singletons. In regard to this clonotype: Its antigen is unknown.

The CDR3 has 12 amino acids. CDR1 and CDR2 from the germline V gene are DFQATT and SNEGSKA (reference sequence). Trimming shortened V by 6 bases and J by 1 base, and 9 bases separated the two germline ends. Sequenced sample: blood, either unsorted or a sorted T cell fraction (not recorded which). The chain links TRBV20-1 to TRBJ2-5; tentative D call: TRBD1 (6 bases). The TCR comes from a male donor with ankylosing spondylitis or in good health (not recorded which). The CDR3 sequence is CSARGFQETQYF. CDR3 DNA sequence: TGCAGTGCGAGGGGGTTCCAAGAGACCCAGTACTTC.